The 20 T cell receptor beta chains listed next were all sequenced from one sample in a study of patients and donors after allogeneic stem cell transplantation. One entry per CDR3 protein, called by TCRdb with MiXCR from the RT-PCR reads. This table has some 230,000 distinct CDR3 sequences, less than 15% appearing once. The source material was blood, either unsorted or a sorted T cell fraction (not recorded which). The receptors shown here come from a human donor who was either an allogeneic HSCT recipient or a stem cell or donor lymphocyte infusion donor (not recorded which). It is not recorded whose cells these are; they may come from a transplant donor.

This chain connects TRBV4-2 to TRBJ2-7, with D possibly being TRBD1 (5 bases). The V end lost 0 bases, the J end lost 1 base, and 22 bases lay between the germline ends. The CDR3 covers 19 residues. Germline assignment: CDR1 LGHNA and CDR2 YNFKEQ. Here the CDR3 DNA reads TGTGCCAGCAGCCAAGATAACGGCGGTCACGTAGGGGCTTCCTACGAGCAGTACTTC. As protein: CASSQDNGGHVGASYEQYF.

This clonotype was observed many times. The chain links TRBV24-1 to TRBJ2-1, with 7 bases that match TRBD2. The V gene's germline CDR1 is KGHDR and CDR2 SFDVKD. V gave up 5 bases and J gave up 10 bases; unmatched junction bases: 16. CDR3 size: 16 residues. The DNA for the CDR3 is TGTGCCACCAGTGGGGGGGGGACCGATGAAGGGGAAGAGCAGTTCTTC. Protein: CATSGGGTDEGEEQFF.

This clonotype occurred many times. In nucleotides, the CDR3 is TGTGCCAGCAGCCAATTCACGGCGACTAGCACAGATACGCAGTATTTT. It yields the protein CASSQFTATSTDTQYF. The chain links TRBV7-2 to TRBJ2-3; D is uncertain. The CDR3 length is 16 residues. V was pared by 5 bases and J by 0 bases, with 15 bases between. CDR1 is SGHTA and CDR2 is FQGNSA in the germline V gene.

The chain combines TRBV7-9 with TRBJ2-7; D remains ambiguous. The CDR3 has 13 residues. Deletions cut 3 bases from V and 3 bases from J, with 9 bases between. Per germline, CDR1 SEHNR and CDR2 FQNEAQ (reference sequence). This chain's CDR3 is CASSFHDRYEQYF. CDR3 sequence (DNA): TGTGCCAGCAGCTTTCACGACCGCTACGAGCAGTACTTC.

V gene TRBV5-1 combines with J gene TRBJ1-4; 11 positions agree with TRBD1. The V segment lost 3 bases and the J segment 12 bases; nucleotides outside the gene matches: 10. Germline CDR1 SGHRS, CDR2 YFSETQ. This CDR3 is built from 15 residues. CDR3 nucleotides: TGCGCCAGCAGCTCGGCCGGGACAGGGGGTTCGGAACTGTTTTTT. It encodes CASSSAGTGGSELFF.

The table lists this clonotype with many counts. The rearrangement joins TRBV20-1 to TRBJ1-6, with D uncertain. Trimming shortened V by 1 base and J by 3 bases, and 13 bases separated the two germline ends. Germline CDR1 is DFQATT and CDR2 is SNEGSKA (reference sequence). The CDR3 consists of 16 residues. CDR3 nucleotide sequence: TGCAGTGCTAGAGGGGGATTGCGGGGCTATAATTCACCCCTCCACTTT. Translation gives CSARGGLRGYNSPLHF.

This clonotype was counted between two and nine times. The chain links TRBV2 to TRBJ1-5; 7 bases align to TRBD1. The CDR3 totals 16 residues. The ends lost 3 bases at V and 0 bases at J; junction bases unmatched: 5. CDR1 and CDR2 (germline): SNHLY, FYNNEI. CDR3 sequence (DNA): TGTGCCAGCAGTGACAGAGGGGGCCGTAGCAATCAGCCCCAGCATTTT. It is translated as CASSDRGGRSNQPQHF.

This clonotype was detected many times. V usage is TRBV7-9 and J usage is TRBJ1-4; the D gene is possibly TRBD1 (5 bases). The V end was cut by 1 base, the J end by 4 bases, with 7 bases between. This CDR3 spans 14 amino acids. Germline V CDR1 and CDR2: SEHNR, FQNEAQ (reference sequence). The CDR3 is CASSLGGNNEKLFF. CDR3 DNA: TGTGCCAGCAGCTTAGGGGGGAATAATGAAAAACTGTTTTTT. The variable domain in full, with the rest retrieved from reference TRBV7-9 and TRBJ1-4, is DTGVSQNPRHKITKRGQNVTFRCDPISEHNRLYWYRQTLGQGPEFLTYFQNEAQLEKSRLLSDRFSAERPKGSFSTLEIQRTEQGDSAMYLCASSLGGNNEKLFFGSGTQLSVL.

The chain couples TRBV18 to TRBJ2-7, with D tentatively TRBD1 (6 bases). With 2 bases removed from V and 2 bases from J, the gap between germline ends came to 10 bases. CDR3 size: 14 residues. Germline V gives CDR1 KGHSH, CDR2 LQKENI. The DNA of the CDR3 is TGTGCCAGCTCACCAGTGACAGGTCCCTACGAGCAGTACTTC. This translates into CASSPVTGPYEQYF.

The CDR3 DNA reads TGTGCCAGCAGTCGCGCAGAGACCCAGTACTTC. Its protein product is CASSRAETQYF. The J gene is TRBJ2-5, the V gene TRBV12-3 or TRBV12-4; no reliable D call. The CDR3 has 11 residues. V was pared by 5 bases and J by 4 bases, with 5 bases between.

This clonotype was recorded many times. The V call is TRBV12-3 or TRBV12-4, the J call TRBJ1-2; the D gene is possibly TRBD1 (5 bases). The CDR3 is made up of 16 amino acids. V was clipped by 5 bases and J by 0 bases, with 16 bases between them. CDR3 sequence reads: CASSGQGFGANYGYTF. CDR3 in DNA: TGTGCCAGCAGTGGCCAGGGATTCGGGGCTAACTATGGCTACACCTTC.

This clonotype has at least ten counts. The chain joins TRBV14 to TRBJ1-2, with TRBD1 identical over 7 bases. Germline assignment: CDR1 SGHDN and CDR2 FVKESK. Losses at the gene ends were 4 bases for V and 4 bases for J; bases not matched to a gene: 12. The CDR3 loop spans 16 amino acids. The CDR3: CASSPTGPGGVYGYTF. CDR3 sequence (DNA): TGTGCCAGCAGCCCTACCGGACCAGGGGGTGTCTATGGCTACACCTTC.

This clonotype was counted only a few times. V is TRBV7-9 and J is TRBJ2-2; TRBD2 is a possible D gene (5 bases). V lost 7 bases, J lost 0 bases, and 9 bases lay in between. Germline assignment: CDR1 SEHNR and CDR2 FQNEAQ (reference sequence). This CDR3 region has 14 residues. The CDR3 region has the DNA TGTGCCAGCAAGCTAGCACCGAACACCGGGGAGCTGTTTTTT. Its protein is CASKLAPNTGELFF.

Ten or more counts support this clonotype. The chain carries TRBV5-1 and TRBJ2-2; TRBD1 matches 7 bases. This CDR3 is built from 16 residues. CDR1 and CDR2 (germline): SGHRS, YFSETQ. Trimming removed 2 bases from V and 4 bases from J; junction bases left unmatched: 8. This chain's CDR3 is CASSFGSTGFTGELFF. The CDR3 DNA reads TGCGCCAGCAGCTTCGGCTCGACAGGGTTCACCGGGGAGCTGTTTTTT.

This clonotype was observed a handful of times. This chain uses TRBV7-2 with TRBJ2-5; D not certain. CDR1 and CDR2 (germline): SGHTA, FQGNSA. V lost 3 bases and J 5 bases, leaving 13 bases between the germline ends. This CDR3 spans 14 amino acids. CDR3 in DNA: TGTGCCAGCAGCTTCGGTGGAGATGTGGAGACCCAGTACTTC. Translation: CASSFGGDVETQYF.

This clonotype was counted at least ten times. The rearrangement joins TRBV6-5 to TRBJ1-1, with a tentative D call TRBD1 (6 bases). Trimming removed 3 bases from V and 3 bases from J, with 20 bases in between. The CDR3 is 17 amino acids. Per germline, CDR1 MNHEY and CDR2 SVGAGI. The CDR3 loop is CASSYRPGGRSDTEAFF. As DNA, the CDR3 is TGTGCCAGCAGTTATCGTCCGGGGGGCAGAAGTGACACTGAAGCTTTCTTT.

The table lists this clonotype with many counts. The rearrangement links TRBV7-2 to TRBJ2-5; D not resolved. CDR1 and CDR2 from the germline V gene are SGHTA and FQGNSA. V shed 1 base and J shed 7 bases, with 13 bases lying between them. The CDR3 has 14 amino acids. The DNA of the CDR3 is TGTGCCAGCAGCTTAGAGTTTCCCGTCGGGACCCAGTACTTC. It encodes CASSLEFPVGTQYF. Full variable domain (remainder filled in from reference TRBV7-2 and TRBJ2-5): GAGVSQSPSNKVTEKGKDVELRCDPISGHTALYWYRQSLGQGLEFLIYFQGNSAPDKSGLPSDRFSAERTGGSVSTLTIQRTQQEDSAVYLCASSLEFPVGTQYFGPGTRLLVL.

This clonotype has a handful of counts. The J gene is TRBJ2-5, the V gene TRBV5-1; 12 nucleotides agree with TRBD2. The CDR3 is 16 residues long. The germline gives CDR1 SGHRS, CDR2 YFSETQ. With V trimmed by 4 bases and J by 1 base, 5 bases remained unmatched. The CDR3 region has the DNA TGCGCCAGCAGCCCCCCTAGCGGGGGGGGCCAAGAGACCCAGTACTTC. Translation: CASSPPSGGGQETQYF.

This clonotype has ten or more counts. This chain connects TRBV29-1 to TRBJ1-4; TRBD1 might be the D (5 bases). Germline CDR1 SQVTM, CDR2 ANQGSEA. The CDR3 runs 11 residues. Trimming cost V 4 bases and J 8 bases, with 8 bases left between them. CDR3 coding DNA: TGCAGCGTTGGGCAGGGCGAAAAACTGTTTTTT. Its protein is CSVGQGEKLFF.

The chain is built from TRBV27 and TRBJ1-4, with D uncertain. Germline V gives CDR1 MNHEY, CDR2 SMNVEV (reference sequence). The CDR3 totals 14 residues. Trimming took 5 bases from V and 3 from J, leaving 10 bases between them. The CDR3, as DNA: TGTGCCAGCAGTAAGACGGGAGCTAATGAAAAACTGTTTTTT. Its translation is CASSKTGANEKLFF.